This T cell receptor beta chain was sequenced in a study of CD8+CD57+ T cells in acquired aplastic anemia. The germline gives CDR1 MNHEY, CDR2 SVGAGI. The CDR3 totals 15 residues. Trimming took 4 bases from V and 1 from J, leaving 8 bases between them. Patients included in sequencing had previously demonstrated CD8+CD57+ cell expansion by flow cytometry. Prior therapy had not been administered to any patient at the time of blood sampling. This clonotype came up many times. Genomic DNA provided the template from which TCR beta VDJ and CDR3 profiles were obtained. TCRdb independently ran MiXCR on the reads; one entry per CDR3 protein. The sample shows under 350,000 distinct CDR3 sequences, 45% to 65% of them seen only once.

The gene calls are TRBV6-5 and TRBJ2-6, with a possible D match to TRBD1 (6 bases). The sample comprised sorted CD4+, CD8+, or CD8+CD57+ T cells (not recorded which) from PBMCs. The receptor was derived from a human donor with aplastic anemia. CDR3 in amino acids: CASSSTGSGANVLTF. CDR3 nucleotide sequence: TGTGCCAGCAGTTCCACAGGGTCTGGGGCCAACGTCCTGACTTTC.